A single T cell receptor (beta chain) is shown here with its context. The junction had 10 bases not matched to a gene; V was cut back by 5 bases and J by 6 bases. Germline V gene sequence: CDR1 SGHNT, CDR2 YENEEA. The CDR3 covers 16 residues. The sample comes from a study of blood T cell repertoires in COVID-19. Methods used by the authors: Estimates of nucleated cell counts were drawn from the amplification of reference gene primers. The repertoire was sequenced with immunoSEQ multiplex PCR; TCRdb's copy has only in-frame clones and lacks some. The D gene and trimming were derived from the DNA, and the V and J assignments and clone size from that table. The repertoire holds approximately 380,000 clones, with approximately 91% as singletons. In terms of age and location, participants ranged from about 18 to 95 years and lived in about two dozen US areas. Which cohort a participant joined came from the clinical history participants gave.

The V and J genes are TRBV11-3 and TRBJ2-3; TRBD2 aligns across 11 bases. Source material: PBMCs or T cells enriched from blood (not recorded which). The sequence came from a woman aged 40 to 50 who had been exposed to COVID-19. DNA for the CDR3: TGTGCCAGCAGCCAAACACTAGCGGGAGATGGTGATACGCAGTATTTT. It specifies CASSQTLAGDGDTQYF. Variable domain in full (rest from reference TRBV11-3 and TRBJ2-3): EAGVVQSPRYKIIEKKQPVAFWCNPISGHNTLYWYLQNLGQGPELLIRYENEEAVDDSQLPKDRFSAERLKGVDSTLKIQPAELGDSAVYLCASSQTLAGDGDTQYFGPGTRLTVL.